The 7 T cell receptor beta chains reported below all come from one sample, sequenced in a study of CD8 T cells in ankylosing spondylitis. TCRdb called the 5' RACE reads again in MiXCR, with one record for every CDR3 protein. The sample records around 280,000 distinct CDR3 sequences, approximately 20% being singletons. Sequencing was done on a sample of blood, either unsorted or a sorted T cell fraction (not recorded which). These receptors all stem from a male donor with ankylosing spondylitis or in good health (not recorded which).

The chain has TRBV12-3 or TRBV12-4 and TRBJ2-1, with a tentative D call TRBD1 (6 bases). The CDR3 totals 15 residues. The germline V and J ends were trimmed by 0 bases and 7 bases, with 13 bases remaining between them. In DNA form, the CDR3 reads TGTGCCAGCAGTTTAGCGCTGCCAGGGGTTAATGAGCAGTTCTTC. Protein product: CASSLALPGVNEQFF.

This clonotype was seen only a few times. The chain uses TRBV12-3 or TRBV12-4 and TRBJ1-5; D not resolved. The CDR3 contains 17 residues. V was pared by 3 bases and J by 0 bases, with 15 bases between. The CDR3 region is CASSFIFGENSNQPQHF. CDR3 DNA: TGTGCCAGCAGTTTTATTTTTGGGGAGAATAGCAATCAGCCCCAGCATTTT.

This clonotype was counted only a few times. The genes are TRBV5-4 and TRBJ2-2; D is undetermined. Trimming took off 1 base at V and 0 bases at J, with 19 bases between the two ends. The V gene's germline CDR1 is SGHNT and CDR2 YYREEE (reference sequence). CDR3 length: 19 amino acids. This CDR3 reads CASSLRSERRASNTGELFF. CDR3 bases: TGTGCCAGCAGCTTGAGGTCAGAGAGAAGGGCTTCGAACACCGGGGAGCTGTTTTTT.

This chain links TRBV7-2 with TRBJ2-2, with 10 positions matching TRBD2. Per the germline V gene, CDR1 is SGHTA and CDR2 is FQGNSA. The junction had 3 bases not matched to a gene; V was cut back by 5 bases and J by 0 bases. The CDR3 runs to 16 residues. As DNA, the CDR3 is TGTGCCAGCAGCACCACTAGCGGGGCGAACACCGGGGAGCTGTTTTTT. Amino acids: CASSTTSGANTGELFF.

The rearrangement links TRBV7-6 to TRBJ1-1; D is possibly TRBD1 (5 bases). Deletions cut 6 bases from V and 5 bases from J, with 13 bases between. The CDR3 has 13 residues. Germline CDR1 is SGHVS and CDR2 is FNYEAQ. The CDR3 is CASSQGLLTEAFF. The CDR3 nucleotides are TGTGCCAGCAGTCAGGGTTTATTGACTGAAGCTTTCTTT. The full variable domain, in which reference TRBV7-6 and TRBJ1-1 provide the parts outside the CDR3, is GAGVSQSPRYKVTKRGQDVALRCDPISGHVSLYWYRQALGQGPEFLTYFNYEAQQDKSGLPNDRFSAERPEGSISTLTIQRTEQRDSAMYRCASSQGLLTEAFFGQGTRLTVV.

The chain recombines TRBV29-1 with TRBJ2-4; 7 positions agree with TRBD1. V lost 7 bases, J lost 6 bases, and 6 bases stayed unmatched. The CDR3 spans 12 residues. Germline loops: CDR1 SQVTM, CDR2 ANQGSEA. The CDR3 nucleotides are TGCAGCGCCCGTAGGGGGCCAAACATTCAGTACTTC. Translation gives CSARRGPNIQYF.

This clonotype was seen many times. The CDR3 here is CSVEAAPGTGEAGELFF. In DNA, the CDR3 is TGCAGCGTTGAAGCCGCTCCCGGGACAGGGGAGGCCGGGGAGCTGTTTTTT. The V and J genes are TRBV29-1 and TRBJ2-2; 10 nucleotides line up with TRBD1. This CDR3 comprises 17 residues. Losses at the gene ends were 1 base for V and 6 bases for J; bases not matched to a gene: 11. CDR1 and CDR2 from the germline V gene are SQVTM and ANQGSEA.